This TCR beta chain was recovered during a study of molecular identifiers for immune sequencing clone quantification. As for the study in general: In replicates, the authors split RNA from 20,000 or 100,000 naive CD8 cells five ways and sequenced four.

The CDR3 runs 10 residues. From germline, CDR1 is SQVTM and CDR2 ANQGSEA. Between the trimmed V and J ends, which lost 7 bases and 8 bases, there was a span of 9 bases. The sample holds many counts of this clonotype. Naive CD8 T cells were picked out by sorting for CD8+CD4-CCR7+CD45RA+. TCRdb re-called the PCR reads through MiXCR, storing one row per CDR3 protein. The sample shows roughly 630,000 distinct CDR3 sequences, 25% of them seen only once. The gene calls are TRBV29-1 and TRBJ2-1; tentative D call: TRBD1 (7 bases). The sample taken for sequencing was naive CD8+ T cells from blood, with Jurkat cell RNA spiked in. Subset noted: FACS-sorted CD8+CD4-CCR7+CD45RA+ naive T cells. This TCR derives from a human donor in good health. Some libraries in this study had Jurkat cell RNA spiked in. CDR3 sequence (DNA): TGCAGCGCAGGGGGGCATGAGCAGTTCTTC. This codes for CSAGGHEQFF.